This T cell receptor (beta chain) came from a study of CD8 T cells in ankylosing spondylitis. Germline values: CDR1 LNHDA, CDR2 SQIVND (reference sequence). The V gene lost 1 base and the J gene lost 4 bases, with 14 bases spanning the gap. This CDR3 spans 16 amino acids. Libraries for TCR beta were made by quantitative 5'-RACE with molecular barcodes. MiXCR, applied by TCRdb to the 5' RACE reads, yields one record per CDR3 protein. The table records 250,000 to 350,000 distinct CDR3 sequences, around 20% of them present only once. This clonotype was found a few times. As yet, its antigen is unknown. Overall study findings and caveats: Both synovial fluid and blood in reactive arthritis had previously been reported to carry some motif variants. Within matched ankylosing spondylitis synovial fluid, disease-linked clones were reportedly significantly enriched.

The rearrangement uses TRBV19 and TRBJ1-5; D call uncertain. Material for sequencing was blood, either unsorted or a sorted T cell fraction (not recorded which). This TCR came from a female donor with ankylosing spondylitis or in good health (not recorded which). The CDR3 nucleotides read TGTGCCAGTAGTATAGGGAGGGAGTACGGGAATCAGCCCCAGCATTTT. It codes for CASSIGREYGNQPQHF.